A single sample is the source of the 2 T cell receptor beta chains below, sequenced in a study of T-cell memory formation after mild COVID-19. Via MiXCR, TCRdb re-called the 5' RACE reads, giving one row per CDR3 protein. The data hold approximately 290,000 distinct CDR3 sequences, with roughly 15% observed a single time. The sample comprised PBMCs or a T cell subset sorted from them (not recorded which). The receptors here all came from a man aged 18 to 29 who had mild COVID-19 (a few samples of this study predate the infection). Cell type and time point are not known.

This chain joins TRBV4-1 and TRBJ2-3, with D unresolved. Germline CDR1 is MGHRA and CDR2 is YSYEKL. This CDR3 region has 13 residues. V lost 1 base, J lost 6 bases, and 8 bases lay in between. The CDR3 loop is CASSQVVGDTQYF. The DNA of the CDR3 is TGCGCCAGCAGCCAAGTCGTAGGGGATACGCAGTATTTT.

In its sample, this clonotype was seen a few times. The chain employs TRBV2 and TRBJ2-3, with unresolved D. The V gene's germline CDR1 is SNHLY and CDR2 FYNNEI. Trimming cost V 5 bases and J 6 bases, with 6 bases left between them. The CDR3 loop spans 11 amino acids. This CDR3 reads CASSNMDTQYF. In nucleotides, the CDR3 is TGTGCCAGCAGTAATATGGATACGCAGTATTTT.